The 3 T cell receptor beta chains listed next were all sequenced from one sample in a study of OX40 agonist ivuxolimab in advanced cancers. The library was built by means of the immunoSEQ multiplex PCR assay. TCRdb holds this immuneACCESS table with in-frame rearrangements only. Some clones are missing; in checked studies, unresolved V genes explain under half, and the rest has no known cause. This sample gives some 75,000 clones in total; about 88% of them show up just once. Of the sample, 0.6% to 0.9% falls within the top ten clones. Sequencing used CD4+ or CD8+ T cells sorted from blood, obtained in a trial of the OX40 agonist ivuxolimab. The origin of the receptors is an adult with an advanced solid tumor such as melanoma, head and neck, liver or kidney cancer.

This clone was picked up a small number of times. This chain uses TRBV6-5 with TRBJ1-2, with a tentative D call TRBD1 (6 bases). Germline CDR1 is MNHEY and CDR2 is SVGAGI. The CDR3 is made up of 14 amino acids. Trimming cost V 2 bases and J 5 bases, with 12 bases left between them. The CDR3 region is CASSYAGGLYGYTF. CDR3 DNA: TGTGCCAGCAGTTACGCCGGGGGGCTGTATGGCTACACCTTC.

The J gene is TRBJ2-7, the V gene TRBV7-2; 8 nucleotides line up with TRBD1. V lost 4 bases, J lost 3 bases, and 8 bases stayed unmatched. Germline V lookup: CDR1 SGHTA, CDR2 FQGNSA. This CDR3 spans 15 amino acids. The CDR3 bases are TGTGCCAGCAGCTCCAGTTTAGACAGGGGCTACGAGCAGTACTTC. Translating gives CASSSSLDRGYEQYF.

Turning to this clone: One junction end does not reproduce the germline sequence, and a read error may be involved. The gene calls are TRBV10-3 and TRBJ1-6; 9 bases agree with TRBD1. CDR1 and CDR2 from the germline V gene are ENHRY and SYGVKD. The CDR3 is 13 residues long. CDR3 protein: CAISDRYGQGLNF. DNA of the CDR3: TGTGCCATCAGTGACCGCTACGGACAGGGGCTCAACTTT.